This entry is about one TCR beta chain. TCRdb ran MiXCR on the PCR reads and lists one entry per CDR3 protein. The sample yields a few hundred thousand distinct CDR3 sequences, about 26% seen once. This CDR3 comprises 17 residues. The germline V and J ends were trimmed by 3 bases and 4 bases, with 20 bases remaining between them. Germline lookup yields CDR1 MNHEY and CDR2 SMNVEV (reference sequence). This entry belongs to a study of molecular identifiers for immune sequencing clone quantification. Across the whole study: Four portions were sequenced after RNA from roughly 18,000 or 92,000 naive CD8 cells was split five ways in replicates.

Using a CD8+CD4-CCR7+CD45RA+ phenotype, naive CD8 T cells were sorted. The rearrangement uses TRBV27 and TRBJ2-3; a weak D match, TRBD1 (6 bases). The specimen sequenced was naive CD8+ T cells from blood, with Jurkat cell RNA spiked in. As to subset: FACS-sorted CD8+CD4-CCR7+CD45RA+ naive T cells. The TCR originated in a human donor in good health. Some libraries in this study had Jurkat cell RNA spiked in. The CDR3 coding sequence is TGTGCCAGCAGTTTTCTAGAGACAGGAGGTCTATCAGATACGCAGTATTTT. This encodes CASSFLETGGLSDTQYF.